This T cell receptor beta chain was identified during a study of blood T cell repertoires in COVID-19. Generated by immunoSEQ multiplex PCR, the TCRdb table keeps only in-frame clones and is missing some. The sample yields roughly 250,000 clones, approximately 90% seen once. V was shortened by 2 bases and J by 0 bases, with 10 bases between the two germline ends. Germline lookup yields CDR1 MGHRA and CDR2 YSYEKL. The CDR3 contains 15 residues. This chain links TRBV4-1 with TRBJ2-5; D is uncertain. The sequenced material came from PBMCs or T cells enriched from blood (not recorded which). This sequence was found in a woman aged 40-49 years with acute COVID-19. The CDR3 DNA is TGCGCCAGCAGCCAAAGATTAGCACACCAAGAGACCCAGTACTTC. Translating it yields CASSQRLAHQETQYF.